Listed below are T cell receptor beta chains from one sample, sequenced in a study of blood T cell repertoires in COVID-19. Assay: immunoSEQ multiplex PCR; the TCRdb copy retains only in-frame clones and omits some. The repertoire holds tens of thousands of clones, with approximately 86% as singletons. The sample taken for sequencing was peripheral blood. The receptors shown here come from a man aged 60 to 69 with acute or convalescent COVID-19. The CDR3 runs from the conserved cysteine through the conserved F or W. The D gene is left open where the match is weak. Not every row has a clone size; where given, it reads once, few, many or a size class.

-	TRBD1	TRBJ2-5	TRBV6-5	CASGLTGAVGTQYF	TGTGCCAGCGGCTTGACAGGGGCCGTTGGGACCCAGTACTTC
-	-	TRBJ2-5	TRBV19	CASSGAVIETQYF	TGTGCCAGTTCAGGGGCAGTAATAGAGACCCAGTACTTC
-	TRBD1	TRBJ1-5	TRBV27	CASSSRTGDQPQHF	TGTGCCAGCAGTTCCCGGACAGGGGATCAGCCCCAGCATTTT
-	-	TRBJ2-5	TRBV7-9	CASSSTQGQETQYF	TGTGCCAGCAGCTCGACCCAGGGCCAAGAGACCCAGTACTTC
-	TRBD2	TRBJ2-7	TRBV6-5	CASRLAGAAYEQYF	TGTGCCAGCAGGTTAGCGGGGGCCGCCTACGAGCAGTACTTC
few	-	TRBJ2-1	TRBV14	CASSQAPLVQFF	TGTGCCAGCAGCCAAGCTCCACTGGTGCAGTTCTTC
once	TRBD2	TRBJ2-2	TRBV7-9	CASSQGTRLGELFF	TGTGCCAGCAGCCAAGGGACTAGGCTCGGGGAGCTGTTTTTT
few	TRBD1	TRBJ2-2	TRBV10-1	CASSTGAGELFF	TGCGCCAGCAGCACAGGGGCCGGGGAGCTGTTTTTT
-	-	TRBJ1-5	TRBV19	CASSIVRLGNQPQHF	TGTGCCAGTAGTATTGTTAGATTAGGCAATCAGCCCCAGCATTTT
once	TRBD2	TRBJ2-3	TRBV5-4	CASSPDSGGVFDTQYF	TGTGCCAGCAGCCCAGATAGCGGGGGGGTGTTCGATACGCAGTATTTT
-	TRBD2	TRBJ2-7	TRBV2	CASRIQLGTTSYEQYF	TGTGCCAGCAGAATTCAGTTGGGGACTACCTCCTACGAGCAGTACTTC
-	-	TRBJ2-7	TRBV2	CASSNRQEYYEQYF	TGTGCCAGCAGTAACCGACAGGAATACTACGAGCAGTACTTC
-	-	TRBJ1-4	TRBV3-1/TRBV3-2	CASSQEKLAEGPGMEEKLFF	TGTGCCAGCAGCCAAGAGAAATTGGCGGAGGGCCCGGGGATGGAGGAAAAACTGTTTTTT
-	-	TRBJ1-1	TRBV2	CASSRGTQWNTEAFF	TGTGCCAGCAGCCGGGGGACTCAATGGAACACTGAAGCTTTCTTT
few	TRBD2	TRBJ2-3	TRBV4-2	CASSQGLAGGPSTDTQYF	TGTGCCAGCAGCCAAGGACTAGCGGGGGGGCCTAGCACAGATACGCAGTATTTT
-	TRBD2	TRBJ2-7	TRBV10-3	CAISGLAGVITYEQYF	TGTGCCATCAGCGGACTAGCGGGAGTGATCACCTACGAGCAGTACTTC
once	-	TRBJ1-5	TRBV19	CASMEVGPRGQPQHF	TGTGCCAGTATGGAGGTTGGGCCGAGGGGGCAGCCCCAGCATTTT
-	-	TRBJ2-7	TRBV4-1	CASSQGRTSFMEQYF	TGCGCCAGCAGCCAAGGAAGGACTTCTTTCATGGAGCAGTACTTC
-	-	TRBJ2-7	TRBV11-2	CASSLDLSGKGYEQYF	TGTGCCAGCAGCTTAGATCTATCGGGGAAGGGTTACGAGCAGTACTTC
-	TRBD1	TRBJ1-2	TRBV27	CASSYRGEYGYTF	TGTGCCAGCAGTTACAGGGGGGAGTATGGCTACACCTTC
-	-	TRBJ1-4	TRBV10-3	CAISDRTVANEKLFF	TGTGCCATCAGTGATAGGACAGTAGCTAATGAAAAACTGTTTTTT
-	-	TRBJ1-4	TRBV19	CASSNRLSNEKLFF	TGTGCCAGTAGTAACAGGCTATCGAATGAAAAACTGTTTTTT
-	-	TRBJ1-1	TRBV6-6	CASVYLENTEAFF	TGTGCCAGCGTGTATCTAGAAAACACTGAAGCTTTCTTT
-	TRBD1	TRBJ1-1	TRBV12-3/TRBV12-4	CASSFQGVEAFF	TGTGCCAGCAGTTTCCAGGGGGTTGAAGCTTTCTTT
-	-	TRBJ2-3	TRBV3-1/TRBV3-2	CASSLGTVTDTQYF	TGTGCCAGCAGCCTCGGGACTGTAACAGATACGCAGTATTTT
-	TRBD1	TRBJ2-3	TRBV19	CASSISQGGTDTQYF	TGTGCCAGTAGTATTTCCCAGGGGGGCACAGATACGCAGTATTTT
-	-	TRBJ1-2	TRBV7-9	CASSLEAVNYGYTF	TGTGCCAGCAGCTTAGAGGCGGTTAACTATGGCTACACCTTC
once	-	TRBJ1-4	TRBV7-9	CASSLVPGNGEKLFF	TGTGCCAGCAGCTTAGTTCCGGGTAACGGTGAAAAACTGTTTTTT
-	TRBD1	TRBJ1-5	TRBV5-3	CARSPRNRGQKGRQGQPQHF	TGTGCCAGAAGCCCCCGAAACAGGGGGCAAAAGGGCCGGCAAGGTCAGCCCCAGCATTTT
-	TRBD2	TRBJ2-1	TRBV6-4	CASSGTSGGSAQFF	TGTGCCAGCAGCGGGACTAGCGGGGGCTCGGCGCAGTTCTTC
-	TRBD2	TRBJ2-7	TRBV4-1	CASSQNRLGTSGFYEQYF	TGCGCCAGCAGCCAGAACCGACTCGGGACTAGCGGGTTCTACGAGCAGTACTTC
-	TRBD2	TRBJ2-1	TRBV5-6	CASRPGTRLVSEQFF	TGTGCCAGCAGGCCCGGGACTAGGCTTGTTAGCGAGCAGTTCTTC
-	TRBD1	TRBJ1-2	TRBV19	CASSAGQGYGYTF	TGTGCCAGTAGCGCTGGACAGGGCTATGGCTACACCTTC
-	-	TRBJ1-6	TRBV5-4	CASHPQGKSSYNSPLHF	TGTGCCAGCCACCCCCAGGGGAAGAGCTCCTATAATTCACCCCTCCACTTT